The source of this TCR beta chain is a study of shared clonotypes between healthy human individuals. Study information: Per donor, three plates held CD4 naive cells, three held CD4 memory, two held CD8 naive and one held CD8 memory.

The study's findings and limits: What naive subsets generally showed was a larger estimated richness than memory subsets showed.

Comment on this clone: Its cognate antigen is unknown.

Partitioning of CD4+ cells yielded a CD45RA+ naive subset and a CD45RA-negative memory subset. Trimming cost V 4 bases and J 3 bases; bases outside gene matches: 9. This CDR3 has 15 residues. Germline V gene lookup returns CDR1 SGDLS and CDR2 YYNGEE. This table comes from immunoSEQ multiplex PCR, and its TCRdb copy is limited to in-frame clones, with some not included. The sample lists around 2.5 million clones; 93% were seen once. This TCR was sampled from a young man in good health. Some clones in this sample may be carry-over from other donors' samples. Source material: naive CD4+ T cells from PBMCs. Subset noted: CD45RA+ positively selected. The chain combines TRBV9 with TRBJ2-7; 8 bases agree with TRBD1. CDR3 bases: TGTGCCAGCAGCCCGGGGGACAGGATAATCTACGAGCAGTACTTC. Translated: CASSPGDRIIYEQYF. The variable domain in full, completed from reference TRBV9 and TRBJ2-7, reads DSGVTQTPKHLITATGQRVTLRCSPRSGDLSVYWYQQSLDQGLQFLIQYYNGEERAKGNILERFSAQQFPDLHSELNLSSLELGDSALYFCASSPGDRIIYEQYFGPGTRLTVT.